The present entry profiles one T cell receptor (beta chain) with its context. Its antigen has not been determined. Base qualities are not recorded, but no much larger clone differs from it by a single base. The record originates from a study of PD-1 blockade in classical Hodgkin lymphoma (dated by TCRdb to between 2020 and 2021). With respect to the entire study: Nivolumab dosing was 3 mg/kg intravenously every 2 weeks, continuing until either disease progression or unacceptable toxicity. To define a peripheral blood immune signature of response to PD-1 blockade in classical Hodgkin lymphoma, the study combined TCR beta sequencing with CyTOF. The investigation overall reported the following: Lower diversity was observed in patients in whom nivolumab was started less than 1 year after ASCT, and these patients were excluded from later analyses so that confounding by immune reconstitution would be avoided. Among trial patients, those achieving complete response had baseline diversity similar to that of newly diagnosed patients, while diversity was significantly lower in partial responders and progressors. Baseline TCR diversity was reported to be lower in newly diagnosed patients than in healthy donors and to be lower still in relapsed/refractory patients. A significant rise by C4D1 was seen in CD4+ but not CD8+ TCR diversity (p=0.0027 vs p=0.16), with the rise being most apparent in complete responders (p=0.02). Only a single clinical trial cohort was studied, and what caused the repertoire differences, possibly disease activity or prior therapy, remained undefined.

There are 14 amino acids in the CDR3, from cysteine to phenylalanine inclusive. The kept DNA is CDR3 alone, 42 bases in frame from the first base. From a lookup of the germline V gene (reference sequence), CDR1 and CDR2 are MNHEY and SMNVEV. The germline V end is reduced by 3 bases and the J end by 4 bases; junction bases left unmatched: 6. The time point label for this specimen denotes: cycle 4 day 1 (C4D1), after 6 weeks of nivolumab. Every trial patient had relapsed following autologous stem cell transplantation, and prior brentuximab vedotin exposure was what differed among cohorts A, B and C. The trial cohort comprised some 60 patients with relapsed/refractory classical Hodgkin lymphoma whose best overall responses were complete response, partial response or progressive disease. Trial patients were treated with single-agent nivolumab in the multi-cohort phase II CheckMate 205 trial. An independent review committee assessed best overall response by applying the 2007 International Working Group response criteria. Trial PBMCs were obtained immediately prior to nivolumab initiation (C1D1) and on therapy at cycle 2 day 1 and cycle 4 day 1. Peripheral blood was collected in 8 mL Vacutainer Cell Preparation Tubes, from which PBMCs were isolated by centrifugation and then cryopreserved.

The Qiagen DNeasy kit was used to extract genomic DNA both from unsorted PBMCs and from the negatively selected CD4+ and CD8+ fractions. TCR beta CDR3 regions were subjected to amplification by immunoSEQ multiplex PCR with primers that anneal to V and J segments. A synthetic immune receptor repertoire was used to minimize amplification bias, and any residual bias was removed computationally once sequencing was done. In the authors' own workflow: Repertoire diversity was quantified as the Shannon entropy index using custom Python scripts. Unsorted, CD4+ and CD8+ repertoires were analyzed separately, except for combined analyses in which CD4+ and CD8+ sequences were merged in silico. Clonal expansion was defined as at least a 2-fold frequency increase after treatment relative to C1D1, with a pseudocount of 0.5 for undetected baseline clones. Clones with 0 or 1 copy at C1D1 were defined as singleton clones, while clones with 2 or more copies were defined as non-singleton clones. Clones expanded in unsorted samples were assigned a CD4+, CD8+ or unknown annotation through matching of protein sequences in sorted samples from the same patient. Wilcoxon tests on paired samples were used to test diversity changes from C1D1 to C4D1. Here the immuneACCESS table is served through TCRdb, limited to in-frame sequences with V and J called. Missing clones are a known gap in these copies; in checked studies unresolved V genes cover under half, and the rest lacks a known reason. V, J and clone size derive from that table, while D and trimming were established from the DNA sequence. Here the sample has 96,000 or so clones; approximately 94% occur a single time. Just under 2% of the sample lies in the top ten.

The sequences come from peripheral blood mononuclear cells (PBMCs), collected before the fourth cycle of nivolumab. The receptor was isolated from a human donor with classical Hodgkin lymphoma. The rearrangement combines TRBV27 with TRBJ2-7; a stretch of 7 junction bases matches TRBD1. The nucleotides are TGTGCCAGCAGTTTGGGGGACAGAGGTTACGAGCAGTACTTC. It specifies CASSLGDRGYEQYF.